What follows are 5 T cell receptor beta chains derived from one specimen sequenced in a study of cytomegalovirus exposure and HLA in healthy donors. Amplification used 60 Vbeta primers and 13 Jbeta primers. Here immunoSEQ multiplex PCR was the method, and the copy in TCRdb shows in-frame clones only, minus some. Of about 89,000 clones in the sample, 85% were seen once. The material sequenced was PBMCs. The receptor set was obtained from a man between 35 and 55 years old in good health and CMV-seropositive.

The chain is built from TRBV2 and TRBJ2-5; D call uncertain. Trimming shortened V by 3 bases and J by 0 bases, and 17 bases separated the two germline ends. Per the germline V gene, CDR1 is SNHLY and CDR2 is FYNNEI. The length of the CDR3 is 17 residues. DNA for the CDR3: TGTGCCAGCAGTGATAGGTTCCAGGCTAAGTACCAAGAGACCCAGTACTTC. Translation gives CASSDRFQAKYQETQYF.

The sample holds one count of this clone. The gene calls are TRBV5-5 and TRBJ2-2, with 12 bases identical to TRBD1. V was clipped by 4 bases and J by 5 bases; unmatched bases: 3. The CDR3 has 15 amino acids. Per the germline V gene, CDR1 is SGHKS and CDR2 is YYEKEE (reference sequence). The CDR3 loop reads CASSRDRGQTGELFF. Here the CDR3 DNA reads TGTGCCAGCAGCCGGGACAGGGGGCAGACCGGGGAGCTGTTTTTT.

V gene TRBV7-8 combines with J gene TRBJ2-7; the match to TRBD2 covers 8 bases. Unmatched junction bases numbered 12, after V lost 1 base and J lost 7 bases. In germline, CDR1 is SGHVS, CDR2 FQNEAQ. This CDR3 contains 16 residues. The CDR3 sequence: CASSLVSGGLMREQYF. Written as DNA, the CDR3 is TGTGCCAGCAGCTTAGTCAGCGGGGGACTAATGCGAGAGCAGTACTTC.

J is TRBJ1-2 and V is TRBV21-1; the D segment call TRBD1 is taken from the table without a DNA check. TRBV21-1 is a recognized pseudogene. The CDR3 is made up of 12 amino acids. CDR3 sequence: CAGRGLGYGYTF. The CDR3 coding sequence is TGTGCCGGTAGGGGGCTGGGCTATGGCTACACCTTC.

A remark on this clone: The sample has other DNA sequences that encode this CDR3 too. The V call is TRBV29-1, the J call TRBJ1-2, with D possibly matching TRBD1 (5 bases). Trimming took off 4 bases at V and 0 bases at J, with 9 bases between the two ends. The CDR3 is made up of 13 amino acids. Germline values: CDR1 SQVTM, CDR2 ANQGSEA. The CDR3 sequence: CSVGTGANYGYTF. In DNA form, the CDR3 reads TGCAGCGTTGGAACAGGAGCTAACTATGGCTACACCTTC.